The clone carrying this TCR beta chain was picked up a small number of times. What it recognizes is unknown. Germline V CDR1 and CDR2: LNHDA, SQIVND (reference sequence). V shed 4 bases and J 5 bases; nucleotides not matched to a gene: 13. The length of the CDR3 is 16 residues. These data are taken from a study of cytotoxic CD8 clonotypes in ibrutinib-treated CLL. Overall study results and limits: Baseline levels of clonality went above those of age-matched healthy donors and moved with circulating CD8+ T-cell counts. Treatment left the uncommon public clonotypes either contracted or stable in frequency.

Researchers set a sequencing depth target of 1 in 200,000 to 1 in 1 million T cells. TCRdb's copy holds only in-frame clones and misses some; the assay was immunoSEQ multiplex PCR. This table has more than 140,000 clones, roughly 80% appearing once. The gene calls are TRBV19 and TRBJ1-2; 7 bases align to TRBD1. The source was PBMCs, collected after 12 months of ibrutinib treatment. This clonotype was sampled from a human donor with chronic lymphocytic leukemia. CDR3 in DNA: TGTGCCAGTAGTACTCCGGGACAGACTTTTTATTATGGCTACACCTTC. Its protein is CASSTPGQTFYYGYTF.